The present entry profiles one T cell receptor (beta chain) with its context. Germline loops: CDR1 MGHRA, CDR2 YSYEKL. CDR3 length: 17 amino acids. With UMIs, 5'RACE template switching was used to make TCR beta cDNA. TCRdb reworked the 5' RACE reads into one entry per CDR3 protein, no DNA. The sample includes approximately 440,000 distinct CDR3 sequences. The data belong to a study of T cells expressing NK-cell markers. The genes are TRBV4-1 and TRBJ1-3. The clonotype was recovered from a woman aged 50 to 60 in good health. Input material: blood T cells: a sorted CD56 or NKG2C T cell subset, CD4+ or CD8+ T cells, or bulk PBMC T cells (not recorded which). Here the CDR3 reads CASSPFPKQGGENTIYF.